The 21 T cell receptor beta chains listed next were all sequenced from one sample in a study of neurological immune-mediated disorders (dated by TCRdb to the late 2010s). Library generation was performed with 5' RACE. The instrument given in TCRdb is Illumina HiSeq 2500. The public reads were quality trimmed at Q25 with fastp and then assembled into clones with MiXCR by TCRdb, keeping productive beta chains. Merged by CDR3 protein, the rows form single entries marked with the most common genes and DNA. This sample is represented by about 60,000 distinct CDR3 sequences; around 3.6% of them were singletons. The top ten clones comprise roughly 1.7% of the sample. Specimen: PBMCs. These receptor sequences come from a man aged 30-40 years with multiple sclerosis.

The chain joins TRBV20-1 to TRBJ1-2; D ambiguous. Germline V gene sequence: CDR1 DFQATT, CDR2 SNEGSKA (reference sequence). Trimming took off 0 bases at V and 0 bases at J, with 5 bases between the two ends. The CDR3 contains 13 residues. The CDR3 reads CSARDAANYGYTF. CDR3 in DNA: TGCAGTGCTAGAGATGCGGCTAACTATGGCTACACCTTC.

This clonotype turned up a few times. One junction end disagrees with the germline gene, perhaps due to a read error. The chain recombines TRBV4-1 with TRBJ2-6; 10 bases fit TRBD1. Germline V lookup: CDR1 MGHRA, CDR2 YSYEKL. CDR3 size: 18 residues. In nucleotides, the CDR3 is TGCGCCAGCGCCTTTCGGACAGGGGGATCCTCTGGGGCCAAAGTCCTGACTTTC. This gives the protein CASAFRTGGSSGAKVLTF.

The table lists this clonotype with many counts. The CDR3: CASMISAGATEAFF. The CDR3 bases are TGTGCCAGCATGATTTCGGCAGGAGCCACTGAAGCTTTCTTT. The chain joins TRBV7-9 to TRBJ1-1; D uncertain. This CDR3 region has 14 residues. V was pared by 7 bases and J by 4 bases, with 16 bases between. The V gene's germline CDR1 is SEHNR and CDR2 FQNEAQ (reference sequence).

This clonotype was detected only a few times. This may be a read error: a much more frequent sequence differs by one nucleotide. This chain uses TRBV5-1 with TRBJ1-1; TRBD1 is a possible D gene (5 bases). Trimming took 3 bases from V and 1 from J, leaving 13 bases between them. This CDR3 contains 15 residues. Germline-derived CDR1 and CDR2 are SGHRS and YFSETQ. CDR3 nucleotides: TGCGCCAGCAGCTCCCAGGGAACCGGGAACACTGAAGCTTTCTTT. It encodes CASSSQGTGNTEAFF.

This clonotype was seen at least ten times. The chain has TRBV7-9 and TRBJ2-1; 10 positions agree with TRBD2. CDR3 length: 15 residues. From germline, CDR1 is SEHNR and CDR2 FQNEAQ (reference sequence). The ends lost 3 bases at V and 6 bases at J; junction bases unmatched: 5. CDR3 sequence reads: CASSFLAGEGNEQFF. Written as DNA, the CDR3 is TGTGCCAGCAGCTTCCTAGCGGGAGAGGGCAATGAGCAGTTCTTC.

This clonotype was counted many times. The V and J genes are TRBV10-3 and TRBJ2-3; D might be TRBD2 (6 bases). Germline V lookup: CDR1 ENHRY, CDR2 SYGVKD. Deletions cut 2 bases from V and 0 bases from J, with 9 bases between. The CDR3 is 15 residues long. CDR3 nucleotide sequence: TGTGCCATCAGTGAGGGGACTTCTAGCACAGATACGCAGTATTTT. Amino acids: CAISEGTSSTDTQYF.

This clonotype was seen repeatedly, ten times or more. DNA of the CDR3: TGTGCCAGCAGCTTAGGGTTGGAGACCCAGTACTTC. Translating gives CASSLGLETQYF. The gene calls are TRBV7-9 and TRBJ2-5; no firm D call. Germline values: CDR1 SEHNR, CDR2 FQNEAQ (reference sequence). V lost 1 base to trimming and J lost 5 bases, with 5 bases between them. This CDR3 has 12 residues.

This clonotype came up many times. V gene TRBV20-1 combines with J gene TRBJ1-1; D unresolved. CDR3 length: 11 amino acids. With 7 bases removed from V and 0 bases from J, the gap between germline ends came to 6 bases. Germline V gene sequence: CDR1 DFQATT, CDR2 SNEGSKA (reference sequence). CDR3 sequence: CSGTVNTEAFF. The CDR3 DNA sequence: TGCAGTGGGACGGTGAACACTGAAGCTTTCTTT.

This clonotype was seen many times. This chain's CDR3 is CASSSGTGHYGYTF. Here the CDR3 DNA reads TGTGCCAGCAGCTCCGGGACAGGGCATTATGGCTACACCTTC. V usage is TRBV5-6 and J usage is TRBJ1-2; the match to TRBD1 covers 9 bases. V shed 3 bases and J 5 bases; nucleotides not matched to a gene: 5. The V gene's germline CDR1 is SGHDT and CDR2 YYEEEE. This CDR3 comprises 14 residues.

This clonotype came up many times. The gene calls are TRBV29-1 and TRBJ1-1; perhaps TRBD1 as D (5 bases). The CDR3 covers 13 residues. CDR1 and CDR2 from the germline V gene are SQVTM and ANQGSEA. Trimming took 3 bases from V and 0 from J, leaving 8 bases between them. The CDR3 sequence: CSVDRGVNTEAFF. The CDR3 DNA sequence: TGCAGCGTTGATCGGGGGGTGAACACTGAAGCTTTCTTT.

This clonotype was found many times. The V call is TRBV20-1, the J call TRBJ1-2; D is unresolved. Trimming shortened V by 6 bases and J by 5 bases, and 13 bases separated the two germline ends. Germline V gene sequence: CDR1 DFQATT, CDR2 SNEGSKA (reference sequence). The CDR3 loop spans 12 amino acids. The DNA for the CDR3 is TGCAGTGCACTCCTGGAACTGTATGGCTACACCTTC. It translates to CSALLELYGYTF.

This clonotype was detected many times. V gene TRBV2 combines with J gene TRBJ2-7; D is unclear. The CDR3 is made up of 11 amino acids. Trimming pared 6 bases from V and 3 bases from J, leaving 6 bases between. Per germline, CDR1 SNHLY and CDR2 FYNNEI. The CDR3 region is CASRPVYEQYF. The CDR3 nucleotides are TGTGCCAGCAGACCCGTCTACGAGCAGTACTTC.

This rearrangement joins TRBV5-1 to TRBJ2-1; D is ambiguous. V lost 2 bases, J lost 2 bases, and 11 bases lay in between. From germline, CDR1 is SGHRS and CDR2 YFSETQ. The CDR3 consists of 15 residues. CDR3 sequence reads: CASSLRAGTYNEQFF. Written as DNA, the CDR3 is TGCGCCAGCAGCTTAAGGGCAGGTACCTACAATGAGCAGTTCTTC. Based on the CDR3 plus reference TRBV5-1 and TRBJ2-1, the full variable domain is KAGVTQTPRYLIKTRGQQVTLSCSPISGHRSVSWYQQTPGQGLQFLFEYFSETQRNKGNFPGRFSGRQFSNSRSEMNVSTLELGDSALYLCASSLRAGTYNEQFFGPGTRLTVL.

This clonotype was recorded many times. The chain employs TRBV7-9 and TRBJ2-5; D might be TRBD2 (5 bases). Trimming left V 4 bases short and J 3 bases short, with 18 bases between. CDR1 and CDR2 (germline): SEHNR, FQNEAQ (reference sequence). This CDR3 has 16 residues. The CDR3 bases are TGTGCCAGCAGCTCCTCCGTGGTTGCGGGCAAAGAGACCCAGTACTTC. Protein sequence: CASSSSVVAGKETQYF.

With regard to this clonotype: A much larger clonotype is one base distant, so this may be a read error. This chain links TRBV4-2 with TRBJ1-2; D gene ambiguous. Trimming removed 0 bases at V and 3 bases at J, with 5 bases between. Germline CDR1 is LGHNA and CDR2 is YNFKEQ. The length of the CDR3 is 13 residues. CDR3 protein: CASSQDPHYGYTF. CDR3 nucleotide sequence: TGTGCCAGCAGCCAAGATCCCCACTATGGCTACACCTTC.

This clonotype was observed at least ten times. This CDR3 is CASTDRGENYGYTF. CDR3 coding DNA: TGTGCCAGCACTGACAGGGGCGAAAACTATGGCTACACCTTC. This chain joins TRBV7-2 and TRBJ1-2; 8 bases fit TRBD1. J lost 2 bases, V lost 7 bases, and 6 bases had no gene match. Germline lookup yields CDR1 SGHTA and CDR2 FQGNSA. The CDR3 is 14 residues long.

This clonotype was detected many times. CDR3: CSVKKGILETGYGYTF. The CDR3 DNA reads as TGCAGCGTTAAAAAGGGGATATTGGAGACAGGCTATGGCTACACCTTC. J is TRBJ1-2 and V is TRBV29-1; perhaps TRBD1 as D (6 bases). Germline CDR1 reads SQVTM; CDR2 reads ANQGSEA. The length of the CDR3 is 16 residues. Trimming shortened V by 5 bases and J by 4 bases, and 23 bases separated the two germline ends. Filled out from reference TRBV29-1 and TRBJ1-2, the complete variable domain reads SAVISQKPSRDICQRGTSLTIQCQVDSQVTMMFWYRQQPGQSLTLIATANQGSEATYESGFVIDKFPISRPNLTFSTLTVSNMSPEDSSIYLCSVKKGILETGYGYTFGSGTRLTVV.

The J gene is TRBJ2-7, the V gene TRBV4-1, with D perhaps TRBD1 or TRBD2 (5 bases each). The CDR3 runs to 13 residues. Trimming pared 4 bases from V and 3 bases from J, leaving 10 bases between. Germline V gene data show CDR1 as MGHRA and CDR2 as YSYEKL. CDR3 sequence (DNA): TGCGCCAGCAGCCTTGGGGGAGTCTACGAGCAGTACTTC. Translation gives CASSLGGVYEQYF.

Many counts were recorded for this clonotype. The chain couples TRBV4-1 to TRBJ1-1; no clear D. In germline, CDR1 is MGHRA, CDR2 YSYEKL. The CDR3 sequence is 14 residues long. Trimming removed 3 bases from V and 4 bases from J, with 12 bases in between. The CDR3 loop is CASSQAAQPTEAFF. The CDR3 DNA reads TGCGCCAGCAGCCAGGCCGCGCAACCCACTGAAGCTTTCTTT.

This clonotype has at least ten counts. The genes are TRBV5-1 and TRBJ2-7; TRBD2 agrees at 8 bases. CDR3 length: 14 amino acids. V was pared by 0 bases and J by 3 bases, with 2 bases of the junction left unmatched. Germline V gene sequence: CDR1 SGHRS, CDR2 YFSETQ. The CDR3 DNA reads TGCGCCAGCAGCTTGGAAGGGACTAGCTACGAGCAGTACTTC. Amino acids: CASSLEGTSYEQYF.

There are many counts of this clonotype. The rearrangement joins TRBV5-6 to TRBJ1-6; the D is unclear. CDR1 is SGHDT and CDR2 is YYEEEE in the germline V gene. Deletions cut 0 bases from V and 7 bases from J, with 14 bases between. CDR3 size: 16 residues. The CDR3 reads CASSLGGRNSNSPLHF. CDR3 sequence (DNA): TGTGCCAGCAGCTTGGGAGGGAGGAACTCGAATTCACCCCTCCACTTT.